This section outlines one T cell receptor beta chain sequence together with its context. It has no known antigen specificity. Per-nucleotide qualities are absent, and no much larger clonotype sits a single base away. The sample is drawn from a study of T cell responses to AZD1222 COVID-19 vaccine (dated by TCRdb to the early 2020s). About the investigation overall: AZD1222 recipients whose second dose came at about 4 weeks and those whose second dose came at about 12 weeks were combined into one group, since spike-specific TCR depth and breadth did not differ between the two schedules. Enrollment into the trials was organized by age into subgroups of 18-55, 56-69 and 70-plus years, and those subgroups contained roughly 150, 30 and 60 TCR-sequenced participants, respectively. A total of 230 to 250 trial participants underwent TCR sequencing, of whom around 210 had received two doses of AZD1222 and approximately 25 had received two doses of the MenACWY control vaccine.

The time point label of this sample denotes: baseline before first vaccination. Vaccinee samples were obtained from the UK trials COV001 and COV002, which included a single-blind randomized controlled phase 2/3 trial of AZD1222 (ChAdOx1 nCoV-19) in healthy adults. Trial participant PBMC samples were collected at day 0 and day 28 after the second dose for TCRbeta chain sequencing. Overall results and qualifications from the work: A significant rise in spike-specific TCR breadth and depth was observed after two AZD1222 doses relative to day 0 and relative to MenACWY recipients. Epitopes outside the regions mutated in the B.1.351 and B.1.1.7 variants were reportedly recognized by nearly half of the unique spike-specific TCRs. In the small 56-69-year group, the increase in depth fell short of significance, most likely because of low power. The whole spike protein was spanned by vaccine-associated CD4 TCRs, and dominant responses were seen in regions 160-218 and 743-854. Conclusions about previously exposed vaccinees are limited because only five to seven AZD1222 recipients were SARS-CoV-2 seropositive at baseline. Participants were mostly white British and included more females than males, and it was suggested by the authors that clonal diversity may have been underestimated. Because no day 14 peak-response samples were available, the repertoires could be characterized only after the peak T cell response.

The CDR3 regions of human TCRbeta chains were subjected to immunosequencing. On the authors' methods: Repertoire TCRs were matched against a reference library of SARS-CoV-2-specific TCRs generated with the MIRA antigen-specificity platform. Breadth was defined as the fraction of unique TCRs that were SARS-CoV-2-associated. Depth was defined as the fraction of total T cells that were SARS-CoV-2-associated. Using the MIRA data, every spike-specific TCR was mapped to the spike region that the TCR reacted to and assigned to either a CD4 or a CD8 class. Log10-transformed breadth and depth values were compared by one-way ANOVA with Sidak's multiple comparisons tests. The table comes from immuneACCESS by way of TCRdb, which keeps in-frame sequences with V and J called. Part of the clones is missing from these tables; in studies checked, under half for an unresolved V gene and the rest for unknown reasons. V, J and clone size are taken as reported in that table, and D and trimming were inferred from the DNA itself. Recorded for this sample are under 200,000 clones; under 95% of them occurred a single time. 0.99% of the sample rests with the top ten.

According to the germline V gene, CDR1 reads ENHRY and CDR2 reads SYGVKD. The CDR3, cysteine through phenylalanine, is 20 amino acids long. Just CDR3 DNA is preserved here, 60 bases in frame from base 1. V is pruned by 1 base and J by 1 base, leaving 18 bases of the junction without a gene match. Sequencing was performed on peripheral blood, taken on day 0 of AZD1222 vaccination. The clonotype originates from an adult in good health. Recombination connected TRBV10-3 to TRBJ2-5; TRBD2 fits 7 bases in the junction. The sequence in DNA is TGTGCCATCAGTGAGTTCCTCGTTCAGGAAACGACTAGCCCCCAAGAGACCCAGTACTTC. This sequence encodes CAISEFLVQETTSPQETQYF.